This TCR beta chain was captured in a study of cytomegalovirus exposure and HLA in healthy donors. Study-wide results and limits: TCR beta chain V- and J-gene trimming was linked, in a later analysis, to a missense variant in DCLRE1C. Researchers had no immune exposure information except CMV serostatus available. Sequencing artifact likely explains a cluster of highly shared sequence variants.

With regard to this clone: Its antigen is currently unknown.

This PCR relied on a set of 60 Vbeta primers and 13 Jbeta primers. Profiling relied on immunoSEQ multiplex PCR, and the TCRdb table lists in-frame clones only, not all of them. The profile covers tens of thousands of clones, with 55% to 75% appearing a single time and roughly 2.8% taken by the ten largest. The CDR3 sequence is 13 residues long. Germline V gene data show CDR1 as SGHRS and CDR2 as YFSETQ. Trimming removed 5 bases from V and 0 bases from J, with 8 bases in between. The chain recombines TRBV5-1 with TRBJ1-1; unclear D gene. This clonotype was obtained from a man aged 45 to 65 in good health and CMV-seronegative. The sample comprised PBMCs. CDR3 in DNA: TGCGCCAGCAGTGTCGAGCTGAACACTGAAGCTTTCTTT. Its translation: CASSVELNTEAFF. Supplemented by reference TRBV5-1 and TRBJ1-1, the full variable domain reads KAGVTQTPRYLIKTRGQQVTLSCSPISGHRSVSWYQQTPGQGLQFLFEYFSETQRNKGNFPGRFSGRQFSNSRSEMNVSTLELGDSALYLCASSVELNTEAFFGQGTRLTVV.